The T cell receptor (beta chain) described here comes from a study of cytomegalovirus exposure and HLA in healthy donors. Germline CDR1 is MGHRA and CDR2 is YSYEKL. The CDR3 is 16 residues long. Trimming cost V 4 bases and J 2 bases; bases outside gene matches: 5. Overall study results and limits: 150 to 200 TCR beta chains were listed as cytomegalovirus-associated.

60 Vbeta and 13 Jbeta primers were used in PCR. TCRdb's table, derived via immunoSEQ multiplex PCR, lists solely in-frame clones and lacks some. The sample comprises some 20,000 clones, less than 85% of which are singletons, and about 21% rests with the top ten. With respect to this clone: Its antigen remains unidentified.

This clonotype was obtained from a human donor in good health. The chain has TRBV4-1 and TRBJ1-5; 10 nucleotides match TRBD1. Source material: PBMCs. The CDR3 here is CASSLSDRGGNQPQHF. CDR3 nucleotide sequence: TGCGCCAGCAGCCTTTCGGACAGGGGGGGCAATCAGCCCCAGCATTTT.